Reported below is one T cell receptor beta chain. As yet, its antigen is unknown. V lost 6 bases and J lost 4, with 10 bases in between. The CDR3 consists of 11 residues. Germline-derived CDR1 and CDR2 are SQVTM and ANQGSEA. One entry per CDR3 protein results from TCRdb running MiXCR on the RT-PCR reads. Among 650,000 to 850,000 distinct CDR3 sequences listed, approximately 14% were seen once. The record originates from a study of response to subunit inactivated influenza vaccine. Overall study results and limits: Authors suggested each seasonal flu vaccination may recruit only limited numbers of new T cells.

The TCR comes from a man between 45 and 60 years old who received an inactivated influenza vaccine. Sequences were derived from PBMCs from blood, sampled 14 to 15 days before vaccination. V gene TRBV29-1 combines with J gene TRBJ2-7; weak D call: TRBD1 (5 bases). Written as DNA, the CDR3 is TGCAGCGTGGTTACAGGTTACGAGCAGTACTTC. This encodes CSVVTGYEQYF.